This T cell receptor (beta chain) stems from a study of radiotherapy plus CTLA-4 blockade in lung cancer. The overall study: Overall, around 19% of patients showed an objective response, while 25% to 35% attained disease control.

The CDR3 contains 14 residues. Germline-derived CDR1 and CDR2 are LNHDA and SQIVND (reference sequence). Some clones are missing from TCRdb's copy, which holds only in-frame ones; the method was immunoSEQ multiplex PCR. The sample records about 120,000 clones, approximately 90% being singletons. This clone was seen a few times. The sequence was collected from a human donor with non-small cell lung cancer that progressed on radiotherapy plus ipilimumab. The sequences come from peripheral blood, collected from a patient treated with radiotherapy plus ipilimumab. The chain joins TRBV19 to TRBJ1-5, with D possibly being TRBD1 (5 bases). The CDR3 here is CGARGRVPNQPQHF. For the CDR3, the DNA is TGTGGCGCTCGGGGCAGGGTTCCCAATCAGCCCCAGCATTTT.